This T cell receptor (beta chain) is from a study of T cells of healthy individuals. TCRdb re-derived calls from the 5' RACE reads in MiXCR, one entry per CDR3 protein. The table has approximately 50,000 distinct CDR3 sequences, roughly 15% seen once. A few counts support this clonotype. This CDR3 comprises 15 residues. V gave up 1 base and J gave up 9 bases; unmatched junction bases: 10. Looked up from germline, CDR1 is DFQATT and CDR2 is SNEGSKA (reference sequence). The chain has TRBV20-1 and TRBJ2-1; 9 bases line up with TRBD2. This sequence originates from a human donor in good health. Here the CDR3 DNA reads TGCAGTGCTAGAGGGGAAACTAGCGGGTTCAGTGAGCAGTTCTTC. Amino acid sequence: CSARGETSGFSEQFF.